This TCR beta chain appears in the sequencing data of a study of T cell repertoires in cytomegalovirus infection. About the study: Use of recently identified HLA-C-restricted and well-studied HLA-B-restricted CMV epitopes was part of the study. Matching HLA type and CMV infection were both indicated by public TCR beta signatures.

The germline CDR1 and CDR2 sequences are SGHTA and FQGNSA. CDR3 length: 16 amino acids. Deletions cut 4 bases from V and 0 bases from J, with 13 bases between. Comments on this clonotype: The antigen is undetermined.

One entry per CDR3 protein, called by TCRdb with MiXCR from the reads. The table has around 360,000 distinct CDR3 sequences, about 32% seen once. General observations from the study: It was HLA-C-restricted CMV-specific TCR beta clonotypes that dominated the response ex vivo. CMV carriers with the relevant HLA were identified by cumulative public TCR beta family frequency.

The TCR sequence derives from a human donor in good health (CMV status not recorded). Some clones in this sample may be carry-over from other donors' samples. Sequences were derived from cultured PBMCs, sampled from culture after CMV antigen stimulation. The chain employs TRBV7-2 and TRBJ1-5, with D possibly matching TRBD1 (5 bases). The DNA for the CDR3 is TGTGCCAGCAGCTCCGGGACCGGTTATAGCAATCAGCCCCAGCATTTT. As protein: CASSSGTGYSNQPQHF.